The text below deals with one TCR beta chain. In the source study's methods: Nucleated cell number was recorded as an estimate derived from reference gene primer amplification. Data came from immunoSEQ multiplex PCR; TCRdb stores just in-frame clones and leaves some out. The DNA was the basis for D and trimming; V, J and clone size are from that table. This table holds some 130,000 clones, 80% found once. This specimen comes from a study of blood T cell repertoires in COVID-19. Looking at the study overall: There were acute and convalescent COVID-19 samples, and they came from the United States, Italy and Spain.

Trimming left V 3 bases short and J 5 bases short, with 12 bases between. The CDR3 sequence is 14 residues long. Germline values: CDR1 SGHRS, CDR2 YFSETQ. This chain joins TRBV5-1 and TRBJ2-1, with a weak D call TRBD1 (6 bases). Sequencing input: peripheral blood. This TCR derives from a man in his 70s with acute or convalescent COVID-19. CDR3 loop: CASSSTGTHNEQFF. CDR3 sequence (DNA): TGCGCCAGCAGCTCAACAGGGACCCACAATGAGCAGTTCTTC.